Below, 3 T cell receptor beta chains from the same sample are listed, as sequenced in a study of Graves' ophthalmopathy and Graves' hyperthyroidism. Researchers took RNA transcripts and amplified TCR beta CDR3 regions from them. HTBI-primed RT-PCR formed the first round, and a multiplex PCR formed the second. TCRdb processed the multiplex PCR reads anew with MiXCR; each CDR3 protein has one entry. The sample records 400,000 or so distinct CDR3 sequences, about 18% being singletons. The specimen sequenced was peripheral blood. The receptors were sampled from an adult woman with stable Graves' hyperthyroidism.

Concerning this clonotype itself: Since the CDR3 does not end with the conserved phenylalanine or tryptophan, this likely comes from a read error. The chain joins TRBV11-1 to TRBJ2-7; unclear D gene. Germline V gene lookup returns CDR1 SGHAT and CDR2 FQDESV (reference sequence). Trimming took 5 bases from V and 2 from J, leaving 13 bases between them. The CDR3 sequence is 14 residues long. This CDR3 reads CASSEALRAYEQYI. CDR3 nucleotides: TGTGCCAGCAGCGAAGCTCTAAGGGCCTACGAGCAGTACATC.

At least ten counts were recorded for this clonotype. V usage is TRBV20-1 and J usage is TRBJ1-5; perhaps TRBD1 as D (5 bases). Germline lookup yields CDR1 DFQATT and CDR2 SNEGSKA (reference sequence). The CDR3 spans 15 residues. V lost 5 bases and J 4 bases, leaving 18 bases between the germline ends. The CDR3 region is CSAQWGWGLNQPQHF. In DNA, the CDR3 is TGCAGTGCTCAATGGGGCTGGGGACTTAATCAGCCCCAGCATTTT.

This clonotype was seen repeatedly, ten times or more. This chain links TRBV12-3 or TRBV12-4 with TRBJ2-3, with 11 bases identical to TRBD2. Losses at the gene ends were 6 bases for V and 5 bases for J; bases not matched to a gene: 7. This CDR3 comprises 15 residues. CDR3 loop: CASRVTSGSGDTQYF. CDR3 nucleotide sequence: TGTGCCAGCAGAGTTACTAGCGGGAGCGGAGATACGCAGTATTTT.